The sequence of this T cell receptor (beta chain) was determined in a study of Ad26.COV2.S vaccination and SARS-CoV-2 variants. Study-wide context: Donor joined the COV1001 Ad26.COV2.S trial arm.

As to treatment: around 19 received Ad26.COV2.S at low or high dose, single or two shots; 5 received placebo; per-sample allocation not given. Repertoires come from day 63 after the first vaccine or placebo injection. The individual, an adult aged 18-55 years, was a donor in Boston. What was given as vaccine was an Ad26 vector encoding Wuhan-strain SARS-CoV-2 spike. Assay: immunoSEQ multiplex PCR; the TCRdb copy retains only in-frame clones and omits some. The table has around 450,000 clones, roughly 89% seen once. There are a few counts of this clone. Its antigen is undetermined. The study, taken as a whole, reports: The study found higher spike-specific TCR breadth in vaccine than placebo recipients.

Germline-derived CDR1 and CDR2 are MNHNS and SASEGT. The V end lost 10 bases, the J end lost 4 bases, and 13 bases lay between the germline ends. This CDR3 comprises 12 residues. The sequence was obtained from a person aged 18-65 years who received the Ad26.COV2.S COVID-19 vaccine or a placebo. The specimen was peripheral blood, collected in a trial of Ad26.COV2.S vaccine versus placebo. This chain joins TRBV6-1 and TRBJ1-2; D gene ambiguous. CDR3 DNA: TGTGCCACGAGTACAGTGAGCTATGGCTACACCTTC. This codes for CATSTVSYGYTF.